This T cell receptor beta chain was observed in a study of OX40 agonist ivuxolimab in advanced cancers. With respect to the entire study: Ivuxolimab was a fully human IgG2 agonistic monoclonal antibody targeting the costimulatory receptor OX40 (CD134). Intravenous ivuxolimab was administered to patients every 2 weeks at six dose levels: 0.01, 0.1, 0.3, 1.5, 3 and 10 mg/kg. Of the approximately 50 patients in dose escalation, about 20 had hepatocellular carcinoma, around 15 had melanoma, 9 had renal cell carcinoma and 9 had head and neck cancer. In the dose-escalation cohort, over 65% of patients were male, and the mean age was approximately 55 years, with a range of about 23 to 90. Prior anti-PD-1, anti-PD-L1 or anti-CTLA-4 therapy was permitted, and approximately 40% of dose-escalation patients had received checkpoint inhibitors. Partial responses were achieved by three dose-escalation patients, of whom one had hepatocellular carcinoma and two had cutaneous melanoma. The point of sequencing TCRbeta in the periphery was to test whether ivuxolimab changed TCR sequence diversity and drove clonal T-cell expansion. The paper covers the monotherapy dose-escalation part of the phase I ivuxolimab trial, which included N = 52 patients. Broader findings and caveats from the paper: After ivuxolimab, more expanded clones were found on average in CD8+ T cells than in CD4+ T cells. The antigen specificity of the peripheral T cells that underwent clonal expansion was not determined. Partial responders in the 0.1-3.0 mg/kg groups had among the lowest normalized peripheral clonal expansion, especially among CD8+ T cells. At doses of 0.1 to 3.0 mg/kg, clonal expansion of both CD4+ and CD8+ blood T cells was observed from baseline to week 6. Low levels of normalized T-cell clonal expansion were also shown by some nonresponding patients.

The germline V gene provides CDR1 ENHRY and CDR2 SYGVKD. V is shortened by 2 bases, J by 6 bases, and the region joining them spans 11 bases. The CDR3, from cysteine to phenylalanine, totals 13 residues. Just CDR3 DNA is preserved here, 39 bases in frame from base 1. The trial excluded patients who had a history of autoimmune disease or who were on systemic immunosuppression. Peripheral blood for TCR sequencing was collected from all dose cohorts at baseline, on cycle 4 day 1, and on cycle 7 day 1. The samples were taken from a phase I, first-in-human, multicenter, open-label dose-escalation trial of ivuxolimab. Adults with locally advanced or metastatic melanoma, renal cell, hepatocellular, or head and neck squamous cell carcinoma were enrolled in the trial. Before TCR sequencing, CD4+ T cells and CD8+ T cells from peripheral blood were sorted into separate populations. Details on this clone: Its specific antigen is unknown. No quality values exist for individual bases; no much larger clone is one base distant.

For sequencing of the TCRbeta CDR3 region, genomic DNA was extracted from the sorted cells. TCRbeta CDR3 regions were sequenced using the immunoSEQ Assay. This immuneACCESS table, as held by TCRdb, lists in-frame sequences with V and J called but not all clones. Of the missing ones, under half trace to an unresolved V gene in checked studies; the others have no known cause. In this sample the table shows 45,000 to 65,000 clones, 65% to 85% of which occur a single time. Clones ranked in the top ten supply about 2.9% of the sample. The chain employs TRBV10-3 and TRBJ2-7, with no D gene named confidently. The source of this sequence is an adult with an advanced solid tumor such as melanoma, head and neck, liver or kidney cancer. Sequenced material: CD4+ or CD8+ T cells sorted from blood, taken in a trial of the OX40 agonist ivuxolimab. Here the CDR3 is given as CAISERQSLEQYF. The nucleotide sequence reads TGTGCCATCAGTGAGCGGCAATCCCTCGAGCAGTACTTC.